The 26 T cell receptor beta chains below were found in one sample sequenced in a study of T cells of healthy individuals. TCRdb processed the 5' RACE reads anew with MiXCR; each CDR3 protein has one entry. The sample holds about 82,000 distinct CDR3 sequences; approximately 5.4% are singletons and the top ten take about 7.5%. These receptors were collected from a female donor in good health.

This clonotype has at least ten counts. The chain has TRBV6-2 or TRBV6-3 and TRBJ2-3; D uncertain. The CDR3 sequence is 13 residues long. Germline lookup yields CDR1 MNHEY and CDR2 SVGEGT. Trimming removed 6 bases at V and 6 bases at J, with 13 bases between. The CDR3 spells CASRLLHTDTQYF. The CDR3 coding sequence is TGTGCCAGCAGACTCCTCCACACCGATACGCAGTATTTT.

This clonotype was picked up many times. The V call is TRBV7-2, the J call TRBJ2-5; 8 nucleotides match TRBD2. The germline V gene encodes CDR1 SGHTA and CDR2 FQGNSA. The CDR3 consists of 15 residues. V gave up 3 bases and J gave up 1 base; unmatched junction bases: 4. CDR3 protein: CASSFSGIAQETQYF. The CDR3 DNA reads TGTGCCAGCAGCTTTAGCGGGATTGCCCAAGAGACCCAGTACTTC.

This clonotype occurred many times. The chain carries TRBV5-4 and TRBJ1-1; possibly TRBD1 for D (5 bases). Germline V CDR1 and CDR2: SGHNT, YYREEE (reference sequence). V gave up 3 bases and J gave up 1 base, with 7 bases separating them. The length of the CDR3 is 13 residues. This chain's CDR3 is CASSSTENTEAFF. The CDR3, as DNA: TGTGCCAGCAGCTCGACAGAGAACACTGAAGCTTTCTTT. The full variable domain, in which reference TRBV5-4 and TRBJ1-1 provide the parts outside the CDR3, is ETGVTQSPTHLIKTRGQQVTLRCSSQSGHNTVSWYQQALGQGPQFIFQYYREEENGRGNFPPRFSGLQFPNYSSELNVNALELDDSALYLCASSSTENTEAFFGQGTRLTVV.

This clonotype was counted ten times or more. The rearrangement links TRBV10-2 to TRBJ1-1; possibly TRBD1 for D (5 bases). The CDR3 is made up of 14 amino acids. With 5 bases removed from V and 11 bases from J, the gap between germline ends came to 21 bases. CDR1 WSHSY and CDR2 SAAADI come from the germline V gene. In DNA form, the CDR3 reads TGCGCCAGCAGTCTCACAACCCTGCAGGGTGAGGCTTTCTTT. It codes for CASSLTTLQGEAFF.

Ten or more counts support this clonotype. This chain joins TRBV5-6 and TRBJ1-1; D not certain. The CDR3 consists of 11 residues. CDR1 and CDR2 from the germline V gene are SGHDT and YYEEEE. V shed 0 bases and J shed 8 bases, with 5 bases lying between them. CDR3 region: CASSLVSEAFF. In nucleotides, the CDR3 is TGTGCCAGCAGCTTGGTCTCGGAAGCTTTCTTT.

This clonotype occurred many times. The rearrangement links TRBV29-1 to TRBJ2-3, with D unresolved. The CDR3 contains 10 residues. V dropped 6 bases and J dropped 1 base, with 2 bases sitting between them. Germline assignment: CDR1 SQVTM and CDR2 ANQGSEA. The CDR3 loop reads CSVGTDTQYF. The CDR3 DNA follows: TGCAGCGTGGGCACAGATACGCAGTATTTT.

This clonotype came up many times. The gene calls are TRBV24-1 and TRBJ2-2; TRBD1 matches 9 bases. CDR3 length: 18 residues. Germline trimming cut 0 bases from V and 3 bases from J; bases unmatched to any gene: 7. Per germline, CDR1 KGHDR and CDR2 SFDVKD. The CDR3 coding sequence is TGTGCCACCAGTGATTTGGTTTCGGGACAGGGTTACACCGGGGAGCTGTTTTTT. It specifies CATSDLVSGQGYTGELFF.

This clonotype has a count of ten or more. The V call is TRBV28, the J call TRBJ2-1, with 8 bases that match TRBD2. This CDR3 has 16 residues. V was clipped by 4 bases and J by 0 bases; unmatched bases: 5. Per germline, CDR1 MDHEN and CDR2 SYDVKM. DNA for the CDR3: TGTGCCAGCAGTTCGGGACTAGTCAGCTCCTACAATGAGCAGTTCTTC. Its protein is CASSSGLVSSYNEQFF.

This clonotype was recorded at least ten times. CDR3 residues: CASSQSTGTPFYEQYF. In DNA form, the CDR3 reads TGTGCCAGCAGCCAATCTACCGGGACACCGTTCTACGAGCAGTACTTC. The chain joins TRBV9 to TRBJ2-7, with D perhaps matching TRBD1 (6 bases). The germline CDR1 and CDR2 sequences are SGDLS and YYNGEE. This CDR3 spans 16 amino acids. The V and J ends lost 4 bases and 3 bases respectively, with 20 bases between them.

There are many counts of this clonotype. V and J are TRBV7-3 and TRBJ2-6, with 7 bases aligning to TRBD1. Losses at the gene ends were 6 bases for V and 0 bases for J; bases not matched to a gene: 5. CDR1 and CDR2 from the germline V gene are SGHTA and FQGTGA. The CDR3 is 16 amino acids. The CDR3 coding sequence is TGTGCCAGCAGTCCCGGGACAGACTCTGGGGCCAACGTCCTGACTTTC. The encoded protein is CASSPGTDSGANVLTF.

The rearrangement uses TRBV7-9 and TRBJ2-7, with 10 bases aligning to TRBD2. The V gene's germline CDR1 is SEHNR and CDR2 FQNEAQ (reference sequence). V lost 3 bases, J lost 2 bases, and 10 bases stayed unmatched. This CDR3 region has 17 residues. The chain's CDR3 is CASSLTAGGSRAYEQYF. CDR3 bases: TGTGCCAGCAGCTTGACAGCGGGAGGGTCTCGGGCCTACGAGCAGTACTTC.

This clonotype appeared many times. CDR3 sequence: CASSFATQAPGANVLTF. For the CDR3, the DNA is TGTGCCAGCAGTTTTGCGACCCAGGCTCCTGGGGCCAACGTCCTGACTTTC. V gene TRBV27 combines with J gene TRBJ2-6; no reliable D call. Trimming left V 3 bases short and J 2 bases short, with 14 bases between. Germline CDR1 reads MNHEY; CDR2 reads SMNVEV (reference sequence). The CDR3 runs to 17 residues.

This clonotype has more than one count but fewer than ten. This chain uses TRBV6-5 with TRBJ2-7, with 7 bases lining up with TRBD2. This CDR3 is built from 13 residues. Per the germline V gene, CDR1 is MNHEY and CDR2 is SVGAGI. J was trimmed by 2 bases and V by 2 bases; bases with no gene match: 0. CDR3 amino acids: CASSYGTTYEQYF. In DNA form, the CDR3 reads TGTGCCAGCAGTTACGGGACTACCTACGAGCAGTACTTC.

This clonotype was recorded many times. The chain links TRBV12-3 or TRBV12-4 to TRBJ1-1, with TRBD1 identical over 10 bases. This CDR3 comprises 13 residues. J lost 4 bases, V lost 6 bases, and 2 bases had no gene match. The CDR3 region is CASRGTGATEAFF. The CDR3 DNA is TGTGCCAGCAGGGGGACAGGGGCCACTGAAGCTTTCTTT.

This clonotype was seen repeatedly, ten times or more. This chain links TRBV27 with TRBJ1-2, with D tentatively TRBD1 (6 bases). The germline V and J ends were trimmed by 2 bases and 4 bases, with 11 bases remaining between them. Germline V lookup: CDR1 MNHEY, CDR2 SMNVEV (reference sequence). The CDR3 spans 14 residues. The CDR3 protein is CASSLGGSVYGYTF. CDR3 DNA: TGTGCCAGCAGTTTAGGGGGCAGTGTCTATGGCTACACCTTC.

This clonotype appeared a few times. The CDR3: CAWSVHGSQPQHF. The CDR3 DNA follows: TGTGCCTGGAGTGTACATGGAAGTCAGCCCCAGCATTTT. The chain has TRBV30 and TRBJ1-5, with D unclear. The CDR3 spans 13 residues. V gave up 0 bases and J gave up 6 bases, with 9 bases separating them. From germline, CDR1 is GTSNPN and CDR2 SVGIG (reference sequence).

This clonotype has more than one count but fewer than ten. V usage is TRBV19 and J usage is TRBJ2-2; 9 bases are a match to TRBD2. The trim removed 3 bases at V and 1 base at J, leaving 0 bases unmatched. Germline V gene lookup returns CDR1 LNHDA and CDR2 SQIVND (reference sequence). This CDR3 contains 15 residues. The CDR3 reads CASSMTSGNTGELFF. As DNA, the CDR3 is TGTGCCAGTAGTATGACTAGCGGGAACACCGGGGAGCTGTTTTTT.

This clonotype was detected a few times. The V gene is TRBV20-1, the J gene TRBJ2-1; D remains unclear. The CDR3 has 13 residues. Trimming removed 0 bases from V and 6 bases from J, with 9 bases in between. Germline V gene data show CDR1 as DFQATT and CDR2 as SNEGSKA (reference sequence). The CDR3 region has the DNA TGCAGTGCTAGAGAAGGCTGCCGCAATGAGCAGTTCTTC. Translation: CSAREGCRNEQFF.

The CDR3 region is CASSPLASAQYF. DNA for the CDR3: TGTGCCAGCAGCCCACTAGCGTCGGCGCAGTATTTT. V is TRBV5-8 and J is TRBJ2-3; 7 bases line up with TRBD2. Germline V gene sequence: CDR1 SGHTS, CDR2 YDEGEE. Trimming removed 4 bases from V and 10 bases from J; junction bases left unmatched: 6. CDR3 length equals 12 residues.

This clonotype was observed at least ten times. The J gene is TRBJ2-3, the V gene TRBV20-1; 11 nucleotides agree with TRBD2. The CDR3 runs 14 residues. After removal of 1 base from V and 6 bases from J, the junction contained 3 bases not matched to a gene. Per the germline V gene, CDR1 is DFQATT and CDR2 is SNEGSKA (reference sequence). Written as DNA, the CDR3 is TGCAGTGCTAGAGTCACTAGCGGGAGTGATACGCAGTATTTT. It encodes CSARVTSGSDTQYF.

This clonotype was observed many times. This rearrangement joins TRBV7-9 to TRBJ2-7, with D possibly matching TRBD1 (7 bases). Germline V gene data show CDR1 as SEHNR and CDR2 as FQNEAQ (reference sequence). Trimming shortened V by 5 bases and J by 3 bases, and 17 bases separated the two germline ends. This CDR3 contains 15 residues. The CDR3 DNA reads TGTGCCAGCAGCAGAAATTCAGGGGGGCACTACGAGCAGTACTTC. This gives the protein CASSRNSGGHYEQYF.

This clonotype was observed at least ten times. The chain couples TRBV7-9 to TRBJ2-7; D is ambiguous. The CDR3 is made up of 12 amino acids. Germline CDR1 and CDR2: SEHNR and FQNEAQ (reference sequence). Deletions cut 5 bases from V and 5 bases from J, with 10 bases between. The CDR3 nucleotides are TGTGCCAGCAGCCCCGAGGTCCACGAGCAGTACTTC. Residues: CASSPEVHEQYF.

This clonotype has ten or more counts. The genes are TRBV4-3 and TRBJ1-6; D gene uncertain. Trimming shortened V by 5 bases and J by 8 bases, and 10 bases separated the two germline ends. Per the germline V gene, CDR1 is LGHNA and CDR2 is YSLEER. This CDR3 is built from 13 residues. The CDR3 loop is CASSSRPYSPLHF. CDR3 sequence (DNA): TGCGCCAGCAGCTCGCGGCCCTATTCACCCCTCCACTTT.

This clonotype was counted between two and nine times. The chain joins TRBV5-1 to TRBJ1-1, with D unresolved. Germline V gene lookup returns CDR1 SGHRS and CDR2 YFSETQ. The CDR3 loop spans 14 amino acids. Trimming removed 0 bases from V and 2 bases from J, with 8 bases in between. CDR3 bases: TGCGCCAGCAGCTTGGAGTTCGGTAACACTGAAGCTTTCTTT. This codes for CASSLEFGNTEAFF.

As DNA, the CDR3 is TGTGCCAGCAGTGAAAGGGGTTTTCGGGTCAATGAGCAGTTCTTC. Residues: CASSERGFRVNEQFF. V gene TRBV25-1 combines with J gene TRBJ2-1; D might be TRBD1 (5 bases). The CDR3 sequence is 15 residues long. CDR1 is MGHDK, CDR2 SYGVNS, per germline. With 2 bases removed from V and 6 bases from J, the gap between germline ends came to 14 bases. Full variable domain (outside the CDR3, taken from reference TRBV25-1 and TRBJ2-1): EADIYQTPRYLVIGTGKKITLECSQTMGHDKMYWYQQDPGMELHLIHYSYGVNSTEKGDLSSESTVSRIRTEHFPLTLESARPSHTSQYLCASSERGFRVNEQFFGPGTRLTVL.

For this clonotype: A read error is possible here, since a much larger clone lies one base away. The chain couples TRBV7-8 to TRBJ2-7; the D gene is possibly TRBD2 (5 bases). CDR1 and CDR2 (germline): SGHVS, FQNEAQ. The CDR3 contains 12 residues. The CDR3 DNA sequence: TGTACCAGCAGCTTAGGGAGAGGGGAGCAGTACTTC. This encodes CTSSLGRGEQYF.